The rows below give T cell receptor beta chains drawn from one sample of a study of shared clonotypes between healthy human individuals. Assay used: immunoSEQ multiplex PCR; TCRdb lists only in-frame clones, some missing. The table records about 990,000 clones, 75% to 85% of them present only once. The specimen was memory CD4+ T cells from PBMCs. Source of these receptors: a man in his late teens or twenties in good health. Some clones in this sample may be carry-over from other donors' samples. The conserved cysteine and the conserved F or W are not part of the CDR3 here. Fields, in order: clone size, J gene, V gene, CDR3 length, CDR3 protein. Clone size is given for some rows only: seen once, a few or many times, or a class if the clone is expanded.

NA | TRBJ2-5 | TRBV2 | 12 | ASSGDRSVETQY
few | TRBJ1-2 | TRBV29-1 | 9 | SVVGGYGYT
many | TRBJ1-4 | TRBV11-2 | 12 | ASTRDLANEKLF
NA | TRBJ2-2 | TRBV2 | 13 | AGGSGRAGTGELF
NA | TRBJ2-5 | TRBV6-1 | 13 | ASRGTANIQETQY
NA | TRBJ2-2 | TRBV19 | 14 | ASSVLAGGHTGELF
NA | TRBJ1-2 | TRBV19 | 12 | ASNIRLGNYGYT
NA | TRBJ2-1 | TRBV28 | 15 | ASSGRPGTSGFGGQF
NA | TRBJ2-1 | TRBV27 | 13 | ASSSSGSSYNEQF
NA | TRBJ1-5 | TRBV27 | 15 | ASSPTTGVSRNQPQH
NA | TRBJ2-5 | TRBV9 | 11 | ASSAGAGETQY
NA | TRBJ2-3 | TRBV5-1 | 14 | ASTLPGQGATDTQY
NA | TRBJ2-6 | TRBV7-3 | 14 | ASSPPGGSGANVLT
few | TRBJ2-7 | TRBV10-1 | 13 | ASSTFRGGPYEQY
NA | TRBJ1-3 | TRBV9 | 13 | ASSARQGSGNTIY
many | TRBJ2-7 | TRBV11-2 | 13 | ASSLDPFGRYEQY
many | TRBJ1-3 | TRBV5-1 | 10 | ASKNSGNTIY
NA | TRBJ2-3 | TRBV10-1 | 15 | ASSELENYQPIYTQY
NA | TRBJ1-1 | TRBV27 | 12 | ASWWGRVNTEAF
NA | TRBJ2-2 | TRBV7-8 | 14 | ASSLRDRTNTGELF
NA | TRBJ2-3 | TRBV20-1 | 9 | SARNADTQY
NA | TRBJ2-7 | TRBV20-1 | 9 | RAAGTYEQY
NA | TRBJ2-1 | TRBV19 | 14 | ASSMAELAPTNEQF
few | TRBJ1-1 | TRBV7-9 | 10 | ASTIMRGEAF
NA | TRBJ2-7 | TRBV18 | 13 | ASSLTGGALHEQY
once | TRBJ2-7 | TRBV25-1 | 10 | ASSGWSYEQY
once | TRBJ2-2 | TRBV11-2 | 13 | ASSALGWGTGELF
NA | TRBJ2-5 | TRBV7-9 | 16 | ASSSTTGLANFQETQY
NA | TRBJ1-2 | TRBV19 | 13 | ASSPRDRPLIGYT
few | TRBJ2-4 | TRBV25-1 | 11 | ASSARSMSIQY
many | TRBJ1-5 | TRBV5-5 | 11 | ASSWDTEGPQH
NA | TRBJ1-5 | TRBV7-6 | 12 | ASSSFGTNQPQH
NA | TRBJ2-7 | TRBV6-1 | 11 | ASRGTSLYEQY
NA | TRBJ1-1 | TRBV6-6 | 11 | ASSQGTATEAF
few | TRBJ2-7 | TRBV27 | 12 | ASSTSGSRYEQY
many | TRBJ2-7 | TRBV9 | 13 | ASSPPGQGLGEQY
many | TRBJ2-7 | TRBV2 | 12 | ASSDQDSSYEQY
NA | TRBJ2-1 | TRBV10-3 | 12 | AISSGSSYNEQF
NA | TRBJ2-2 | TRBV5-1 | 13 | ASSLGLAGPGELF
NA | TRBJ2-1 | TRBV10-3 | 10 | AISEGAASQF
once | TRBJ2-1 | TRBV7-3 | 16 | ASSLAGGASSSYNEQF
NA | TRBJ1-5 | TRBV5-5 | 13 | ASSSTGPSGGPQH
many | TRBJ1-4 | TRBV6-1 | 12 | ASRATGGNEKLF
NA | TRBJ2-7 | TRBV18 | 13 | ASSLQDGPTYEQY
once | TRBJ2-1 | TRBV2 | 12 | ASRGIYSYNEQF
NA | TRBJ1-3 | TRBV5-5 | 15 | ASSPMTGPYSGNTIY
NA | TRBJ1-1 | TRBV6-1 | 11 | ASWRQLGTEAF
NA | TRBJ2-7 | TRBV20-1 | 8 | SASGPEQY
NA | TRBJ1-1 | TRBV5-1 | 13 | ASSLAARGDTEAF
NA | TRBJ2-7 | TRBV18 | 13 | ASSPGQGAPYEQY
NA | TRBJ2-5 | TRBV9 | 11 | ASSSGLAETQY
NA | TRBJ1-2 | TRBV2 | 13 | ASKQEGPSNYGYT
NA | TRBJ1-2 | TRBV4-3 | 13 | ASSQERGQLYGYT
NA | TRBJ2-1 | TRBV14 | 19 | ASSQGDPGPGGWNFDNEQF
NA | TRBJ2-7 | TRBV14 | 13 | ASSLGTSGTYEQY